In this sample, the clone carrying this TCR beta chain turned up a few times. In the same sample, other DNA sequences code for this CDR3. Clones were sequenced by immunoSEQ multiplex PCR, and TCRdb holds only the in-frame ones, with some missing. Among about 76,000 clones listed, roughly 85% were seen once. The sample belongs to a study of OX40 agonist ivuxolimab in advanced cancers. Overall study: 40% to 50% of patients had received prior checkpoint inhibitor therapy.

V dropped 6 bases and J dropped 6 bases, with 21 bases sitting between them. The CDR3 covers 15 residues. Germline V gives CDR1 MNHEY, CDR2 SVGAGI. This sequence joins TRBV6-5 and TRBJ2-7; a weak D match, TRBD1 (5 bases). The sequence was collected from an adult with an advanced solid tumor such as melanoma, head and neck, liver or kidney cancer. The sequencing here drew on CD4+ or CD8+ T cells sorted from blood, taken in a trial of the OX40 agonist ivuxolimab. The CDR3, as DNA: TGTGCCAGCAGCTTAAAACCTTCAGGGTTTGGCGAGCAGTACTTC. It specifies CASSLKPSGFGEQYF.